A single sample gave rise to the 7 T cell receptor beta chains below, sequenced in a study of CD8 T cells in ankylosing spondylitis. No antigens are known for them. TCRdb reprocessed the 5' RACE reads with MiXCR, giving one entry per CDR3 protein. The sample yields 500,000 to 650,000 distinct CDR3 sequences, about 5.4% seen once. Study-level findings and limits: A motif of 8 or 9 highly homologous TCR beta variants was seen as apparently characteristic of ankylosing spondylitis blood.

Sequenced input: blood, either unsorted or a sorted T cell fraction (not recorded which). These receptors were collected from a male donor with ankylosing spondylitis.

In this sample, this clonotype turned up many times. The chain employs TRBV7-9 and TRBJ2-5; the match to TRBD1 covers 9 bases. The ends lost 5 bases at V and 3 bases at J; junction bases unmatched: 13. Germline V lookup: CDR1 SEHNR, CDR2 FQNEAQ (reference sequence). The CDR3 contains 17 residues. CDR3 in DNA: TGTGCCAGCAGCCCCCGAACCGGGACAGGGCCTGAAGAGACCCAGTACTTC. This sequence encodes CASSPRTGTGPEETQYF.

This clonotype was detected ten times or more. DNA of the CDR3: TGCAGTGCTAGAGTTTGGCGGGGGACCACAGATACGCAGTATTTT. It codes for CSARVWRGTTDTQYF. The gene calls are TRBV20-1 and TRBJ2-3, with 7 bases that match TRBD2. V dropped 1 base and J dropped 2; count of bases not matched to a gene: 6. The CDR3 extends over 15 amino acids. Germline CDR1 DFQATT, CDR2 SNEGSKA (reference sequence).

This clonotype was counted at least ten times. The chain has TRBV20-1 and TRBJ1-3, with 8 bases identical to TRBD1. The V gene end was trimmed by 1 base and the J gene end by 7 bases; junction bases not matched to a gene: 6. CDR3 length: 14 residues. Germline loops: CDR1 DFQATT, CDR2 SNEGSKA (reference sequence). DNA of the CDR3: TGCAGTGCTAGAGCCCGGAACAGGGGGAACACCATATATTTT. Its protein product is CSARARNRGNTIYF.

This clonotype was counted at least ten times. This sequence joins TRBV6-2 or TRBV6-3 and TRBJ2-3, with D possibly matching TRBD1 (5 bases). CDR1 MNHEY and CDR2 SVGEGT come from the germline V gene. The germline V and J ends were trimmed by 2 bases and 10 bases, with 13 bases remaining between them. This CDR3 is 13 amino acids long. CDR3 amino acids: CASSYTLGRAQYF. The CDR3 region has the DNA TGTGCCAGCAGTTACACCTTGGGCAGGGCGCAGTATTTT.

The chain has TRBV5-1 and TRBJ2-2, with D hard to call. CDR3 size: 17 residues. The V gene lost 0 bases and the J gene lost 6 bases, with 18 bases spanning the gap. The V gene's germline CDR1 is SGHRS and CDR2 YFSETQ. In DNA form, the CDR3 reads TGCGCCAGCAGCTTGGACCTTCTCCGACCTAGGGCCGGGGAGCTGTTTTTT. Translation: CASSLDLLRPRAGELFF.

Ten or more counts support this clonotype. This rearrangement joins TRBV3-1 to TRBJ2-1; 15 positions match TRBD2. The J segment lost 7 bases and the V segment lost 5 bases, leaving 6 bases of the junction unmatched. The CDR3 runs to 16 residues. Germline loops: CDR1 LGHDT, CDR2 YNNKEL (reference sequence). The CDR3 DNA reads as TGTGCCAGCAGCAGTTTGGGACTAGCGGGGGGTAATGAGCAGTTCTTC. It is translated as CASSSLGLAGGNEQFF.

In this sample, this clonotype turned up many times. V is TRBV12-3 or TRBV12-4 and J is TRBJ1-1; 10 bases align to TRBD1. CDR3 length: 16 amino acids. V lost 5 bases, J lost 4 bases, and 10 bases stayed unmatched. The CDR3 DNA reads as TGTGCCAGCAGTCGCTTCCGGGACAGGGGCTCCACTGAAGCTTTCTTT. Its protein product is CASSRFRDRGSTEAFF.